A single sample is the source of the 21 T cell receptor beta chains below, sequenced in a study of shared clonotypes between healthy human individuals. Data came from immunoSEQ multiplex PCR; TCRdb stores just in-frame clones and leaves some out. Of more than 2 million clones in the sample, 90% to 95% were seen once. Naive CD8 isolation took CD45RO-negative cells positively selected for CCR7 and excluded terminally differentiated effector memory CD45RA+ cells. The sequenced material came from naive CD8+ T cells from PBMCs. All receptors come from a man between 18 and 29 years old in good health. Some clones in this sample may be carry-over from other donors' samples.

V usage is TRBV6-5 and J usage is TRBJ2-3, with D unclear. With 4 bases removed from V and 7 bases from J, the gap between germline ends came to 9 bases. From germline, CDR1 is MNHEY and CDR2 SVGAGI. This CDR3 is built from 12 residues. In nucleotides, the CDR3 is TGTGCCAGCAGTTTTATGGGTCATACGCAGTATTTT. Protein sequence: CASSFMGHTQYF.

This sequence joins TRBV4-1 and TRBJ2-2; weak D call: TRBD2 (6 bases). V dropped 2 bases and J dropped 2 bases, with 15 bases sitting between them. The V gene's germline CDR1 is MGHRA and CDR2 YSYEKL. The CDR3 runs 17 residues. CDR3 nucleotides: TGCGCCAGCAGCCAAACCAGCGGGCCCCTTAACACCGGGGAGCTGTTTTTT. Protein product: CASSQTSGPLNTGELFF.

As to this clone: The same CDR3 is also encoded by other DNA sequences in this sample. This chain connects TRBV5-1 to TRBJ2-7, with D uncertain. The CDR3 has 13 amino acids. Germline-derived CDR1 and CDR2 are SGHRS and YFSETQ. V dropped 4 bases and J dropped 0 bases, with 8 bases sitting between them. CDR3 DNA sequence: TGCGCCAGCAGCGGACGGAGCTCCTACGAGCAGTACTTC. Translated: CASSGRSSYEQYF.

The rearrangement links TRBV27 to TRBJ1-1, with TRBD1 as a possible D gene (5 bases). Trimming took off 4 bases at V and 0 bases at J, with 15 bases between the two ends. The length of the CDR3 is 16 residues. Germline V CDR1 and CDR2: MNHEY, SMNVEV (reference sequence). The CDR3 bases are TGTGCCAGCAGTTACAGGATCTCGTCTATGAACACTGAAGCTTTCTTT. It codes for CASSYRISSMNTEAFF.

This clone has a single count. The gene calls are TRBV4-2 and TRBJ2-7; D tentatively fits TRBD1 or TRBD2 (5 bases each). Germline V gene data show CDR1 as LGHNA and CDR2 as YNFKEQ. The CDR3 covers 14 residues. Trimming took off 10 bases at V and 6 bases at J, with 22 bases between the two ends. In nucleotides, the CDR3 is TGTGCCACCGCCCGCGGCCCCGGGGCGAGCGAGCAGTACTTC. It translates to CATARGPGASEQYF.

The rearrangement joins TRBV4-3 to TRBJ1-3; D unclear. Trimming took off 0 bases at V and 4 bases at J, with 7 bases between the two ends. The length of the CDR3 is 14 residues. Germline V CDR1 and CDR2: LGHNA, YSLEER. The CDR3, as DNA: TGCGCCAGCAGCCAAGACTGGGGAGGAAACACCATATATTTT. Its protein product is CASSQDWGGNTIYF.

The chain employs TRBV6-6 and TRBJ1-1, with D tentatively TRBD1 (5 bases). Trimming stripped 6 bases from V and 0 bases from J, with 11 bases between. The CDR3 is 14 amino acids. The germline V gene has CDR1 MNHNY and CDR2 SVGAGI (reference sequence). CDR3 sequence: CASRETGMNTEAFF. The CDR3 DNA follows: TGTGCCAGCAGGGAAACAGGTATGAACACTGAAGCTTTCTTT.

The chain employs TRBV4-1 and TRBJ1-2; D may be TRBD1 (5 bases). CDR1 and CDR2 from the germline V gene are MGHRA and YSYEKL. This CDR3 contains 14 residues. Trimming took 2 bases from V and 4 from J, leaving 11 bases between them. The CDR3 loop is CASSQSGGSYGYTF. CDR3 DNA: TGCGCCAGCAGCCAAAGCGGGGGAAGCTATGGCTACACCTTC.

The rearrangement links TRBV30 to TRBJ1-1, with D possibly matching TRBD1 (6 bases). The CDR3 has 14 amino acids. The V gene lost 0 bases and the J gene lost 5 bases, with 13 bases spanning the gap. From germline, CDR1 is GTSNPN and CDR2 SVGIG (reference sequence). CDR3: CAWSVRGGRTEAFF. The DNA for the CDR3 is TGTGCCTGGAGTGTACGGGGGGGGCGGACTGAAGCTTTCTTT.

The V and J genes are TRBV27 and TRBJ1-4; D possibly corresponds to TRBD1 (5 bases). This CDR3 contains 17 residues. From germline, CDR1 is MNHEY and CDR2 SMNVEV (reference sequence). Trimming took 1 base from V and 8 from J, leaving 20 bases between them. The CDR3 spells CASSLYSGEGNPEKLFF. The CDR3 nucleotides are TGTGCCAGCAGTTTATATTCGGGGGAGGGTAACCCAGAAAAACTGTTTTTT.

The CDR3: CASSYSRQPMDYGYTF. The CDR3 coding sequence is TGTGCCAGCAGTTACTCGAGGCAGCCCATGGACTATGGCTACACCTTC. The rearrangement links TRBV6-5 to TRBJ1-2; D is uncertain. The V gene lost 0 bases and the J gene lost 3 bases, with 14 bases spanning the gap. This CDR3 comprises 16 residues. Germline CDR1 is MNHEY and CDR2 is SVGAGI.

CDR3 sequence: CASTGSRYNEQFF. In DNA, the CDR3 is TGTGCCAGCACAGGGTCCCGGTACAATGAGCAGTTCTTC. This chain links TRBV19 with TRBJ2-1; possible D gene TRBD1, 6 bases. Germline lookup yields CDR1 LNHDA and CDR2 SQIVND (reference sequence). There are 13 residues in the CDR3. V was cut by 9 bases and J by 4 bases, with 13 bases left in between.

Remarks on this clone: The sample has other DNA sequences that encode this CDR3 too. The chain uses TRBV5-1 and TRBJ2-1; 10 bases map to TRBD2. Trimming cost V 4 bases and J 4 bases; bases outside gene matches: 8. This CDR3 has 16 amino acids. CDR1 and CDR2 from the germline V gene are SGHRS and YFSETQ. The CDR3 loop is CASSPGLAGVYNEQFF. CDR3 bases: TGCGCCAGCAGCCCTGGTCTAGCGGGAGTTTACAATGAGCAGTTCTTC.

V usage is TRBV27 and J usage is TRBJ1-5; D gene uncertain. Between the trimmed V and J ends, which lost 6 bases and 2 bases, there was a span of 11 bases. Germline loops: CDR1 MNHEY, CDR2 SMNVEV (reference sequence). The CDR3 length is 14 residues. The CDR3 protein is CASRYTGGNQPQHF. For the CDR3, the DNA is TGTGCCAGCAGGTACACCGGGGGCAATCAGCCCCAGCATTTT.

The V call is TRBV19, the J call TRBJ2-1, with 8 bases fitting TRBD1. The CDR3 is 15 residues long. Germline CDR1 LNHDA, CDR2 SQIVND (reference sequence). Trimming at V came to 4 bases and at J to 2 bases, leaving 4 bases not matched to a gene. The CDR3: CASSSGQGTYNEQFF. The DNA for the CDR3 is TGTGCCAGTAGTAGCGGACAGGGCACCTACAATGAGCAGTTCTTC.

This clone was observed once. The chain employs TRBV4-2 and TRBJ2-3; 8 bases are a match to TRBD2. This CDR3 has 20 amino acids. CDR1 is LGHNA, CDR2 YNFKEQ, per germline. The junction had 14 bases not matched to a gene; V was cut back by 0 bases and J by 0 bases. The CDR3 DNA is TGTGCCAGCAGCCAAGAATGGCGGGGGGTGGCACCATTTAGCACAGATACGCAGTATTTT. Amino acid sequence: CASSQEWRGVAPFSTDTQYF.

In nucleotides, the CDR3 is TGTGCCAGCAGCTTAACGGGAGGACAGCACGAGCAGTACTTC. This codes for CASSLTGGQHEQYF. The rearrangement uses TRBV7-3 and TRBJ2-7, with D tentatively TRBD1 or TRBD2 (6 bases each). V was shortened by 0 bases and J by 5 bases, with 11 bases between the two germline ends. This CDR3 is built from 14 residues. Germline CDR1 is SGHTA and CDR2 is FQGTGA.

The chain links TRBV7-9 to TRBJ1-3; D uncertain. Looked up from germline, CDR1 is SEHNR and CDR2 is FQNEAQ (reference sequence). The germline V and J ends were trimmed by 1 base and 3 bases, with 10 bases remaining between them. The CDR3 has 15 amino acids. The CDR3 nucleotides are TGTGCCAGCAGCTTAGGGACTTCTGTTGGAAACACCATATATTTT. It specifies CASSLGTSVGNTIYF.

J is TRBJ2-7 and V is TRBV14; tentatively, D is TRBD1 (6 bases). CDR1 and CDR2 from the germline V gene are SGHDN and FVKESK. V was cut by 0 bases and J by 3 bases, with 18 bases left in between. CDR3 length: 17 amino acids. The CDR3 nucleotides read TGTGCCAGCAGCCAAGATAGTTTGCGGACAGCCTACTACGAGCAGTACTTC. Translating it yields CASSQDSLRTAYYEQYF.

This sequence joins TRBV19 and TRBJ2-7; TRBD1 agrees at 9 bases. CDR1 is LNHDA, CDR2 SQIVND, per germline (reference sequence). V dropped 8 bases and J dropped 2; count of bases not matched to a gene: 7. The length of the CDR3 is 14 residues. CDR3 loop: CASLDRGNPYEQYF. The DNA of the CDR3 is TGTGCCAGTCTTGACAGGGGGAACCCCTACGAGCAGTACTTC.

The chain combines TRBV11-2 with TRBJ2-7; D is uncertain. CDR1 and CDR2 from the germline V gene are SGHAT and FQNNGV. V dropped 5 bases and J dropped 0 bases, with 14 bases sitting between them. This CDR3 contains 15 residues. CDR3 in DNA: TGTGCCAGCAGCCCCTCTAGGACCTACTCCTACGAGCAGTACTTC. It translates to CASSPSRTYSYEQYF.